This TCR beta chain was captured by sequencing in a study of cytomegalovirus exposure and HLA in healthy donors. Study-wide points: Researchers catalogued roughly 150 TCR beta chains as cytomegalovirus-associated. A missense DCLRE1C variant was associated with V- and J-gene trimming of TCR beta chains in a later analysis, and an independent cohort replicated the association.

Regarding this clone: Its specificity is unknown.

CDR3 size: 14 residues. CDR1 is GTSNPN, CDR2 SVGIG, per germline (reference sequence). With 60 Vbeta and 13 Jbeta primers, the PCR was carried out. The table came from immunoSEQ multiplex PCR; TCRdb's copy has only in-frame clones and leaves some out. The data contain 150,000 to 200,000 clones, less than 90% of them singletons. The sequencing input was PBMCs. This TCR was sampled from a girl in the first two years of life in good health and CMV-seronegative. The chain has TRBV30 and TRBJ2-5; TRBD2 agrees at 8 bases. Gene TRBJ2-7 matches the end of the DNA better, so the J call may be wrong. CDR3 coding DNA: TGTGCCTGGAGGCTATTAGCGGGAACATACGAGCAGTACTTC. Translated: CAWRLLAGTYEQYF.